Presented here are 11 T cell receptor beta chains from one specimen sequenced in a study of early T cells in non-severe SARS-CoV-2 infection. In TCRdb, the 5' RACE reads were re-called with MiXCR into one record per CDR3 protein. The table shows tens of thousands of distinct CDR3 sequences, with 12% occurring only once. Material: whole blood. Every receptor here comes from an adult who was a healthcare worker with PCR-confirmed SARS-CoV-2 infection or an uninfected control (not recorded which).

This clonotype turned up a few times. V is TRBV6-1 and J is TRBJ1-3; D may be TRBD1 (6 bases). The germline gives CDR1 MNHNS, CDR2 SASEGT. This CDR3 is 15 amino acids long. The germline V and J ends were trimmed by 5 bases and 3 bases, with 14 bases remaining between them. In nucleotides, the CDR3 is TGTGCCAGCAGTTTACAGGGTGAAGGTGGAAACACCATATATTTT. Translation: CASSLQGEGGNTIYF.

This clonotype was observed at least ten times. The chain combines TRBV5-4 with TRBJ2-7; a possible D gene is TRBD2 (5 bases). V was clipped by 8 bases and J by 2 bases, with 17 bases between them. CDR3 length: 14 residues. The V gene's germline CDR1 is SGHNT and CDR2 YYREEE (reference sequence). The CDR3: CASSSTGKTYEQYF. CDR3 bases: TGTGCCAGTTCCTCCACGGGGAAAACCTACGAGCAGTACTTC. Drawing the rest from reference TRBV5-4 and TRBJ2-7, the complete variable domain is ETGVTQSPTHLIKTRGQQVTLRCSSQSGHNTVSWYQQALGQGPQFIFQYYREEENGRGNFPPRFSGLQFPNYSSELNVNALELDDSALYLCASSSTGKTYEQYFGPGTRLTVT.

This clonotype appeared many times. The chain joins TRBV4-1 to TRBJ1-1; the match to TRBD1 covers 10 bases. Germline V gives CDR1 MGHRA, CDR2 YSYEKL. After removal of 2 bases from V and 0 bases from J, the junction contained 6 bases not matched to a gene. The CDR3 runs 17 residues. The chain's CDR3 is CASSQRTGGGMNTEAFF. CDR3 sequence (DNA): TGCGCCAGCAGCCAACGGACAGGGGGGGGCATGAACACTGAAGCTTTCTTT.

This clonotype was seen a few times. J is TRBJ2-1 and V is TRBV18; 9 bases are a match to TRBD1. The CDR3 contains 16 residues. Germline loops: CDR1 KGHSH, CDR2 LQKENI. J gave up 7 bases and V 0 bases, and 7 bases lay outside the gene matches. CDR3 amino acids: CASSPPRTGVGNEQFF. CDR3 in DNA: TGTGCCAGCTCACCACCGAGGACAGGGGTGGGGAATGAGCAGTTCTTC.

This chain connects TRBV20-1 to TRBJ2-7; 9 bases agree with TRBD1. Trimming cost V 4 bases and J 2 bases; bases outside gene matches: 6. CDR1 is DFQATT and CDR2 is SNEGSKA in the germline V gene (reference sequence). This CDR3 has 14 amino acids. The CDR3 loop is CSAITGGAPYEQYF. CDR3 nucleotide sequence: TGCAGTGCTATCACAGGGGGCGCCCCCTACGAGCAGTACTTC.

This clonotype came up a few times. J is TRBJ2-1 and V is TRBV11-1; TRBD1 matches at 9 bases. Germline V gene data show CDR1 as SGHAT and CDR2 as FQDESV (reference sequence). This CDR3 region has 16 residues. V lost 4 bases and J lost 5; bases outside the gene matches: 9. CDR3 loop: CASSSRRTGEHNEQFF. The CDR3 nucleotides are TGTGCCAGCAGCTCCCGACGGACAGGGGAACACAATGAGCAGTTCTTC.

This clonotype was seen at least ten times. CDR3 residues: CASSQDFGRRYNEKLFF. CDR3 DNA: TGCGCCAGCAGCCAAGATTTTGGCCGCCGATATAATGAAAAACTGTTTTTT. The V gene is TRBV4-1, the J gene TRBJ1-4; D is uncertain. CDR3 length equals 17 residues. Trimming took 0 bases from V and 4 from J, leaving 15 bases between them. Germline V gives CDR1 MGHRA, CDR2 YSYEKL.

This clonotype occurred many times. The CDR3 region has the DNA TGTGCCAGCCCTGGTAGGCAGGGCTACGAGCAGTACTTC. Residues: CASPGRQGYEQYF. The genes are TRBV21-1 and TRBJ2-7; TRBD1 reflects the table's D call only, with no check against the DNA. TRBV21-1 is deemed a pseudogene. CDR3 length: 13 amino acids.

This chain joins TRBV4-3 and TRBJ1-2, with D possibly TRBD1 on 5 matching bases. There are 15 residues in the CDR3. Germline lookup yields CDR1 LGHNA and CDR2 YSLEER. Between the trimmed V and J ends, which lost 3 bases and 2 bases, there was a span of 13 bases. DNA for the CDR3: TGCGCCAGCAGCCACGGGGGACCGAGAAACTATGGCTACACCTTC. Translated: CASSHGGPRNYGYTF.

This chain joins TRBV6-5 and TRBJ2-2; D possibly matches TRBD1 or TRBD2 (6 bases each). The germline V and J ends were trimmed by 11 bases and 8 bases, with 21 bases remaining between them. The CDR3 length is 14 residues. The germline gives CDR1 MNHEY, CDR2 SVGAGI. DNA for the CDR3: TGTGCCTCCCAAACGGGGGCGGCGGAAGGGGAGCTGTTTTTT. Amino acids: CASQTGAAEGELFF.

This clonotype was seen ten or more times. This sequence joins TRBV6-2 or TRBV6-3 and TRBJ2-1; tentative D call: TRBD1 (5 bases). Germline V gene lookup returns CDR1 MNHEY and CDR2 SVGEGT. The V end was cut by 4 bases, the J end by 3 bases, with 7 bases between. The CDR3 consists of 13 residues. The CDR3 loop is CASSLTDYNEQFF. The DNA for the CDR3 is TGTGCCAGCAGTTTGACAGACTACAATGAGCAGTTCTTC.